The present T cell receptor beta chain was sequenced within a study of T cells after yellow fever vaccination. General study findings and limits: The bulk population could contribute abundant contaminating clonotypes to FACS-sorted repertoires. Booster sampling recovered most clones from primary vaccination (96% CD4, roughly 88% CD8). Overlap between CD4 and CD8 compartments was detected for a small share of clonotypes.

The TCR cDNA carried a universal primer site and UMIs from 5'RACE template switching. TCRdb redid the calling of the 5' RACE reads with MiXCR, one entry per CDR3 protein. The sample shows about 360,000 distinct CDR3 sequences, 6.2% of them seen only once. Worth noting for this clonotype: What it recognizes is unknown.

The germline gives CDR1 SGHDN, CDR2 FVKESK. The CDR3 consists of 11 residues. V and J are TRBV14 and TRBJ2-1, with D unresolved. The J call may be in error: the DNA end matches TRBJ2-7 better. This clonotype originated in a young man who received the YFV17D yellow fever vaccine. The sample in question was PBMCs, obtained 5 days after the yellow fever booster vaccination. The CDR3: CASSPNNEQYF. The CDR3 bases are TGTGCCAGCAGCCCTAACAATGAGCAGTACTTC.